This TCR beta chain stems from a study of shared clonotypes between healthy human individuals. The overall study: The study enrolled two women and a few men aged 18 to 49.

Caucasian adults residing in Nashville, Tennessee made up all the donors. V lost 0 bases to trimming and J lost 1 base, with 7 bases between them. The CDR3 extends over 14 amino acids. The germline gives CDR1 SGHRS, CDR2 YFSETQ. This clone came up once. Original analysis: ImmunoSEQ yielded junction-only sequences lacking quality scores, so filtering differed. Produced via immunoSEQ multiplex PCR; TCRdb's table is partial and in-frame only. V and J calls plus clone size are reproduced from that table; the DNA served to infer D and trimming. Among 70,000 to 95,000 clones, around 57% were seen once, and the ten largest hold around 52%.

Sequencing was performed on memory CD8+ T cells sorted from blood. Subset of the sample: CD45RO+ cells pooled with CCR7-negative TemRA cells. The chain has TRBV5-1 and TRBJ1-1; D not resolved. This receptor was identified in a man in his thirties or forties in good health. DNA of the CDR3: TGCGCCAGCAGCTTGGGGGTGGGGAACACTGAAGCTTTCTTT. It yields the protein CASSLGVGNTEAFF. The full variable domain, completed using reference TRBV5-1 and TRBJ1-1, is KAGVTQTPRYLIKTRGQQVTLSCSPISGHRSVSWYQQTPGQGLQFLFEYFSETQRNKGNFPGRFSGRQFSNSRSEMNVSTLELGDSALYLCASSLGVGNTEAFFGQGTRLTVV.